This T cell receptor (beta chain) was profiled in a study of metastatic and nonmetastatic thyroid tumors. Study summary: From malignant and benign thyroid patients, repertoires in blood and in tumor or nodule tissue were compared. Study-wide results and caveats: Reportedly, malignant thyroid tumors had significantly higher TCR beta diversity than benign nodules, in blood and tumor.

CDR1 and CDR2 (germline): MNHNS, SASEGT. The CDR3 is 15 amino acids. Trimming removed 0 bases at V and 1 base at J, with 7 bases between. Each patient came to thyroid surgery without any prior treatment (of any kind). This clone counts as medium-sized. Its cognate antigen is unknown. Under the authors' procedure: Between-group CDR3 differences, defined by clinicopathological status, yielded a distant-metastasis classifier for papillary thyroid cancer. MiXCR re-clonotyped the PCR reads for TCRdb. TCRdb, not the original authors, processed these V and J calls. The sample lists 20,000 to 30,000 clones, under 30% occurring once.

Sequenced sample: blood. The TCR was taken from a female donor with papillary thyroid cancer or a benign thyroid nodule (not recorded which). Some clones in this sample may be carry-over from other donors' samples. The chain is built from TRBV6-1 and TRBJ1-3, with unresolved D. CDR3 loop: CASSEAEGSGNTIYF. In nucleotides, the CDR3 is TGTGCCAGCAGTGAAGCGGAGGGTTCTGGAAACACCATATATTTT.